This T cell receptor beta chain was observed in a study of blood T cell repertoires in COVID-19. Sequencing used immunoSEQ multiplex PCR; TCRdb keeps in-frame clones, though not all of them. The sample carries some 37,000 clones, about 90% recorded once. Sequencing used peripheral blood. The sequence was obtained from a woman aged 70-85 years with acute or convalescent COVID-19.

The CDR3 protein is CATSRDWQGNSPLHF. The CDR3 nucleotides read TGTGCCACCAGCAGAGATTGGCAGGGGAATTCACCCCTCCACTTT. V usage is TRBV15 and J usage is TRBJ1-6, with D possibly matching TRBD1 (6 bases). This CDR3 is 15 amino acids long. Germline assignment: CDR1 LNHNV and CDR2 YYDKDF (reference sequence). V lost 0 bases, J lost 7 bases, and 10 bases lay in between. Full variable domain (missing parts from reference TRBV15 and TRBJ1-6): DAMVIQNPRYQVTQFGKPVTLSCSQTLNHNVMYWYQQKSSQAPKLLFHYYDKDFNNEADTPDNFQSRRPNTSFCFLDIRSPGLGDTAMYLCATSRDWQGNSPLHFGNGTRLTVT.